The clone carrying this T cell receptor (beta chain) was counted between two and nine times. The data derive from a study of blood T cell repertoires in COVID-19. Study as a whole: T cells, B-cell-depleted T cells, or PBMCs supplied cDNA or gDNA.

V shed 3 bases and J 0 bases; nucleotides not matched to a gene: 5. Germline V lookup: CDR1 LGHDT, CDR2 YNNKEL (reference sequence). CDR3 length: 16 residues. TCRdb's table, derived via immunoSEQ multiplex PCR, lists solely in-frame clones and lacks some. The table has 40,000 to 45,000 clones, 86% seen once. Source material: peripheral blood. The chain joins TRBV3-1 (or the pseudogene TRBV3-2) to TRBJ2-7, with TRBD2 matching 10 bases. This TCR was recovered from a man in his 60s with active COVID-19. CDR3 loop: CASSHLSGRSSYEQYF. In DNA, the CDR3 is TGTGCCAGCAGCCACCTTAGCGGGAGGAGCTCCTACGAGCAGTACTTC.